Listed here are 17 T cell receptor beta chains from one sample, sequenced in a study of blood T cell repertoires in COVID-19. The protocol was immunoSEQ multiplex PCR, while the TCRdb copy is restricted to in-frame clones and leaves out a portion. The sample holds about 250,000 clones, 82% seen once. Sequenced sample: peripheral blood. The receptors derive from a woman older than 75 with active or convalescent COVID-19.

V and J are TRBV29-1 and TRBJ1-5; no definite D call. The V gene lost 4 bases and the J gene lost 0 bases, with 13 bases spanning the gap. The germline gives CDR1 SQVTM, CDR2 ANQGSEA. There are 15 residues in the CDR3. The CDR3 spells CSVGWTTDSNQPQHF. The CDR3, as DNA: TGCAGCGTTGGGTGGACTACAGATAGCAATCAGCCCCAGCATTTT.

The chain links TRBV10-2 to TRBJ2-5, with TRBD2 matching over 9 bases. Looked up from germline, CDR1 is WSHSY and CDR2 is SAAADI. The CDR3 contains 15 residues. The V gene end was trimmed by 7 bases and the J gene end by 5 bases; junction bases not matched to a gene: 11. The CDR3 loop reads CASTRGSGGGETQYF. The CDR3 DNA reads TGCGCCAGCACACGGGGTAGCGGGGGCGGGGAGACCCAGTACTTC.

A single count supports this clone. The V and J genes are TRBV3-1 (or the pseudogene TRBV3-2) and TRBJ1-2, with D tentatively TRBD1 (5 bases). Trimming took 5 bases from V and 0 from J, leaving 13 bases between them. The CDR3 spans 15 residues. The germline gives CDR1 LGHDT, CDR2 YNNKEL (reference sequence). CDR3: CASSLMDTANYGYTF. CDR3 nucleotide sequence: TGTGCCAGCAGCTTAATGGACACCGCTAACTATGGCTACACCTTC.

This clone came up once. The V gene is TRBV28, the J gene TRBJ1-4; a weak D match, TRBD1 (6 bases). The CDR3 is made up of 16 amino acids. The ends were cut back, 5 bases at V and 3 bases at J, with 16 bases in the middle. CDR1 MDHEN and CDR2 SYDVKM come from the germline V gene. The CDR3 DNA reads as TGTGCCAGCAGTAGAGGTGGGGGGGCGCCTAATGAAAAACTGTTTTTT. Its translation is CASSRGGGAPNEKLFF.

This clone was seen a handful of times. This chain links TRBV5-4 with TRBJ1-2, with 7 bases fitting TRBD1. CDR3 length equals 13 residues. The V and J ends lost 0 bases and 8 bases, in that order; junction bases with no gene match: 4. Germline V lookup: CDR1 SGHNT, CDR2 YYREEE (reference sequence). Here the CDR3 DNA reads TGTGCCAGCAGCTTGGAGGGGGCCTCGGGCTACACCTTC. The encoded protein is CASSLEGASGYTF. Variable domain in full (rest from reference TRBV5-4 and TRBJ1-2): ETGVTQSPTHLIKTRGQQVTLRCSSQSGHNTVSWYQQALGQGPQFIFQYYREEENGRGNFPPRFSGLQFPNYSSELNVNALELDDSALYLCASSLEGASGYTFGSGTRLTVV.

The CDR3 sequence: CASSLVRFSTDTQYF. The CDR3 DNA is TGTGCCAGCAGCTTAGTGCGGTTTAGCACAGATACGCAGTATTTT. The rearrangement joins TRBV7-9 to TRBJ2-3, with D hard to call. The germline gives CDR1 SEHNR, CDR2 FQNEAQ (reference sequence). The V end lost 1 base, the J end lost 0 bases, and 8 bases lay between the germline ends. CDR3 size: 15 residues.

The chain links TRBV19 to TRBJ1-2; TRBD1 matches at 11 bases. V shed 5 bases, J shed 8 bases, and the junction held 7 bases outside the gene matches. The germline V gene has CDR1 LNHDA and CDR2 SQIVND (reference sequence). CDR3 length: 14 residues. Here the CDR3 DNA reads TGTGCCAGTAGTGCCGGACAGGGGGCTGTGGGCTACACCTTC. This sequence encodes CASSAGQGAVGYTF.

The chain links TRBV9 to TRBJ1-6; no definite D call. CDR3 size: 15 residues. Looked up from germline, CDR1 is SGDLS and CDR2 is YYNGEE. Trimming took 0 bases from V and 9 from J, leaving 13 bases between them. As DNA, the CDR3 is TGTGCCAGCAGCGTAGTGGAGGGTCGTGGTTCACCCCTCCACTTT. It encodes CASSVVEGRGSPLHF.

This clone was observed a few times. This CDR3 reads CASSSMPGTGQFF. The CDR3 DNA is TGTGCCAGCAGTTCAATGCCCGGGACAGGACAGTTCTTC. The J gene is TRBJ2-1, the V gene TRBV3-1 (or the pseudogene TRBV3-2); 8 bases match TRBD1. The V gene end was trimmed by 6 bases and the J gene end by 13 bases; junction bases not matched to a gene: 11. CDR1 is LGHDT and CDR2 is YNNKEL in the germline V gene (reference sequence). The CDR3 contains 13 residues.

On this clone: Different DNA sequences within this sample yield the same CDR3. The J gene is TRBJ1-1, the V gene TRBV24-1; 8 nucleotides match TRBD1. Unmatched junction bases numbered 6, after V lost 2 bases and J lost 5 bases. Germline V gives CDR1 KGHDR, CDR2 SFDVKD. This CDR3 comprises 15 residues. The CDR3 loop is CATSDSGQGRTEAFF. In nucleotides, the CDR3 is TGTGCCACCAGTGATTCAGGACAGGGCCGGACTGAAGCTTTCTTT.

This clone was seen once. The CDR3 protein is CATSDQSRNGNEKLFF. CDR3 in DNA: TGTGCCACCAGTGATCAAAGCAGGAATGGAAATGAAAAACTGTTTTTT. The chain has TRBV24-1 and TRBJ1-4, with no clear D. Trimming left V 3 bases short and J 5 bases short, with 15 bases between. The CDR3 contains 16 residues. From germline, CDR1 is KGHDR and CDR2 SFDVKD.

The chain recombines TRBV2 with TRBJ1-2; 7 positions agree with TRBD1. With 5 bases clipped from V and 2 bases from J, the junction kept 5 bases outside the gene matches. This CDR3 has 14 amino acids. Germline CDR1 reads SNHLY; CDR2 reads FYNNEI. Here the CDR3 reads CASSPGTENYGYTF. The CDR3 coding sequence is TGTGCCAGCAGTCCCGGGACAGAGAACTATGGCTACACCTTC.

The chain links TRBV9 to TRBJ2-5, with 8 bases lining up with TRBD2. V shed 3 bases, J shed 4 bases, and the junction held 2 bases outside the gene matches. Germline V gene data show CDR1 as SGDLS and CDR2 as YYNGEE. There are 13 residues in the CDR3. The CDR3 coding sequence is TGTGCCAGCAGCGGGACTAGCTTAGAGACCCAGTACTTC. Translating gives CASSGTSLETQYF.

This sequence joins TRBV19 and TRBJ1-5, with 10 bases lining up with TRBD1. Germline CDR1 is LNHDA and CDR2 is SQIVND (reference sequence). V lost 1 base and J lost 3; bases outside the gene matches: 3. The CDR3 sequence is 16 residues long. The CDR3 nucleotides are TGTGCCAGTAGTATAGCGGGACAGGGGCACAATCAGCCCCAGCATTTT. It yields the protein CASSIAGQGHNQPQHF.

This chain's CDR3 is CASTLNTEAFF. DNA for the CDR3: TGTGCCAGCACGTTGAACACTGAAGCTTTCTTT. V and J are TRBV11-2 and TRBJ1-1; D is unclear. This CDR3 is 11 amino acids long. Trimming took off 7 bases at V and 0 bases at J, with 3 bases between the two ends. Germline-derived CDR1 and CDR2 are SGHAT and FQNNGV.

The genes are TRBV12-3 or TRBV12-4 and TRBJ2-5; 10 nucleotides agree with TRBD2. V shed 4 bases, J shed 7 bases, and the junction held 3 bases outside the gene matches. This CDR3 comprises 13 residues. The CDR3 nucleotides are TGTGCCAGCAGTTCAAGCGGGGGGGGGACCCAGTACTTC. Translating gives CASSSSGGGTQYF.

The chain joins TRBV3-1 (or the pseudogene TRBV3-2) to TRBJ2-7; D not certain. Trimming left V 2 bases short and J 4 bases short, with 15 bases between. From germline, CDR1 is LGHDT and CDR2 YNNKEL (reference sequence). The CDR3 has 15 residues. The CDR3 region has the DNA TGTGCCAGCAGCCAAATCCCGGCTAGAACTTACGAGCAGTACTTC. Translated: CASSQIPARTYEQYF.